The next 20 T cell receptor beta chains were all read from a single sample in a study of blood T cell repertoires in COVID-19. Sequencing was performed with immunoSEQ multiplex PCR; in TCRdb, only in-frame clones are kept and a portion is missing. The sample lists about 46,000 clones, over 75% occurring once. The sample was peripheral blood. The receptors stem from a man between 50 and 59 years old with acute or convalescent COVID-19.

The CDR3: CASSSRDYTNEQFF. The CDR3 nucleotides read TGTGCCAGCAGCTCTCGGGACTACACCAATGAGCAGTTCTTC. V usage is TRBV7-6 and J usage is TRBJ2-1, with 7 bases identical to TRBD2. This CDR3 contains 14 residues. CDR1 and CDR2 (germline): SGHVS, FNYEAQ. Trimming took 4 bases from V and 6 from J; bases not matched to a gene: 6.

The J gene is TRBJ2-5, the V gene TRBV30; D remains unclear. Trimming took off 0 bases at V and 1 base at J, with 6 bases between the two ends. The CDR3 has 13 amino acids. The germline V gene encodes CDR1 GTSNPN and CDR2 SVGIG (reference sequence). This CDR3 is CAWSVLLQETQYF. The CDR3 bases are TGTGCCTGGAGTGTACTACTCCAAGAGACCCAGTACTTC. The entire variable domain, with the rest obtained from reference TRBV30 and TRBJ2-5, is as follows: SQTIHQWPATLVQPVGSPLSLECTVEGTSNPNLYWYRQAAGRGLQLLFYSVGIGQISSEVPQNLSASRPQDRQFILSSKKLLLSDSGFYLCAWSVLLQETQYFGPGTRLLVL.

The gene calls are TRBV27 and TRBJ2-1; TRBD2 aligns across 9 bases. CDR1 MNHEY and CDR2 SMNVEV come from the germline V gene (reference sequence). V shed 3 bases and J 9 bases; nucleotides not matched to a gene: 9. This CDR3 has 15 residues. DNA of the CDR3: TGTGCCAGCAGTTTGGTCCTGCGGGAGGGTAGTGAGCAGTTCTTC. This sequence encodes CASSLVLREGSEQFF.

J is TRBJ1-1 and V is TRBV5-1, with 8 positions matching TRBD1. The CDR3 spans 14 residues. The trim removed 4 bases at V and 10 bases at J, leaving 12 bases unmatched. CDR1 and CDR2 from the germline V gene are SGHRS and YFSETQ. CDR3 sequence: CASSEKASGGLAFF. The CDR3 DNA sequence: TGCGCCAGCAGCGAGAAGGCTTCAGGGGGCCTAGCTTTCTTT.

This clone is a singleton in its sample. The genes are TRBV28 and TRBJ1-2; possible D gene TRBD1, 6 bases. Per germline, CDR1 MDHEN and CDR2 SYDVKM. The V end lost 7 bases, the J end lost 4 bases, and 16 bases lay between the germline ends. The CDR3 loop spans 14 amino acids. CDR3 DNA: TGTGCCAGCAATCCCCCGGGGGGGCCCTATGGCTACACCTTC. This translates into CASNPPGGPYGYTF.

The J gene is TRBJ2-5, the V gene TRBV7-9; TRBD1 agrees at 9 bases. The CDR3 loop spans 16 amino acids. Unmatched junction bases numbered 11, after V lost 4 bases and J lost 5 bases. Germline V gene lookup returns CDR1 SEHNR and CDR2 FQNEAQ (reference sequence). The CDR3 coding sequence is TGTGCCAGCAGCTACTCACAGGGGGCTCGGATGGAGACCCAGTACTTC. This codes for CASSYSQGARMETQYF.

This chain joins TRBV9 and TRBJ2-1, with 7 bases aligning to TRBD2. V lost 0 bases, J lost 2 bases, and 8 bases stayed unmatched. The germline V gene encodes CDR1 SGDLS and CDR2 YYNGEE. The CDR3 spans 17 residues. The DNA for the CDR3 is TGTGCCAGCAGCGTAGCGCAGCTAGCGGAAGCCTACAATGAGCAGTTCTTC. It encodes CASSVAQLAEAYNEQFF.

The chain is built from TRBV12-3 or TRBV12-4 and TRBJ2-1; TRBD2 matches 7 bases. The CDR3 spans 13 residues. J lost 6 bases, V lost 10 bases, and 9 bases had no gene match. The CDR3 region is CAIGRVSGNEQFF. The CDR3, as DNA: TGTGCCATTGGGAGGGTTTCCGGCAATGAGCAGTTCTTC.

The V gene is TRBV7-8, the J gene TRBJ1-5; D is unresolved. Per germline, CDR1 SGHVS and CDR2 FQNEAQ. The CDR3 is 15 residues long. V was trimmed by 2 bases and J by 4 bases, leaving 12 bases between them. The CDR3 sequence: CASSLIGGINQPQHF. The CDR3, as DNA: TGTGCCAGCAGCTTAATAGGCGGGATTAATCAGCCCCAGCATTTT.

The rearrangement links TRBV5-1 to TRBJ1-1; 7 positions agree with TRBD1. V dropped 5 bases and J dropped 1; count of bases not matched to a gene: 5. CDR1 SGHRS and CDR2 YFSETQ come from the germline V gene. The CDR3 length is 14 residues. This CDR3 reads CASRYGTENTEAFF. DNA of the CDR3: TGCGCCAGCAGATACGGGACAGAGAACACTGAAGCTTTCTTT.

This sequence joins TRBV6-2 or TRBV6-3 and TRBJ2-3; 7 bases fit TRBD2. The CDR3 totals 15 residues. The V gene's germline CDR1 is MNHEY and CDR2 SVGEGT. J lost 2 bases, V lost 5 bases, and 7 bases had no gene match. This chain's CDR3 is CASSALAVLTDTQYF. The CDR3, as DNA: TGTGCCAGCAGTGCCCTAGCGGTACTCACAGATACGCAGTATTTT.

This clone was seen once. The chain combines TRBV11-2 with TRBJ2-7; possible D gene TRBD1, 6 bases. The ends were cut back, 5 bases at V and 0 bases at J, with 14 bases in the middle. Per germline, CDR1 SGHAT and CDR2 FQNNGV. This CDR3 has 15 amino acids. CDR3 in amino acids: CASSPRTALSYEQYF. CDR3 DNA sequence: TGTGCCAGCAGCCCTAGGACAGCCCTCTCCTACGAGCAGTACTTC.

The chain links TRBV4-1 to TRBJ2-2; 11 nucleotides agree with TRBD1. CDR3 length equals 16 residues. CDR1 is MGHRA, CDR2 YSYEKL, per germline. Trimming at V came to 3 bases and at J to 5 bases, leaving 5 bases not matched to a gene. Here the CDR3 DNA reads TGCGCCAGCAGCCAGACAGGGACAGGGGGTACCGGGGAGCTGTTTTTT. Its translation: CASSQTGTGGTGELFF.

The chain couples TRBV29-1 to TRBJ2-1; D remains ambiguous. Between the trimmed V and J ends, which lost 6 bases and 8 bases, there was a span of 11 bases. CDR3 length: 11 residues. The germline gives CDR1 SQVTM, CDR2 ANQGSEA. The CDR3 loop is CSVRSWHEQFF. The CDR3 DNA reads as TGCAGCGTACGGAGTTGGCATGAGCAGTTCTTC.

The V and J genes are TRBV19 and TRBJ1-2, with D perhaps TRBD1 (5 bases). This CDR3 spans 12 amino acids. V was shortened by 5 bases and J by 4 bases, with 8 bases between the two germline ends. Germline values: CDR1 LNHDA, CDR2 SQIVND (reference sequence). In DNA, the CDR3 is TGTGCCAGTAGTCCCAGGGCCTATGGCTACACCTTC. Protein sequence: CASSPRAYGYTF.

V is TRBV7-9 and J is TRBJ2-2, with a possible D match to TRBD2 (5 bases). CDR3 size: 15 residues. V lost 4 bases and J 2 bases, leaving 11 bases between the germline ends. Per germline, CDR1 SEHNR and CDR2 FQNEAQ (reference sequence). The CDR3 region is CASSSYSGNTGELFF. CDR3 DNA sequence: TGTGCCAGCAGCTCCTACTCGGGAAACACCGGGGAGCTGTTTTTT.

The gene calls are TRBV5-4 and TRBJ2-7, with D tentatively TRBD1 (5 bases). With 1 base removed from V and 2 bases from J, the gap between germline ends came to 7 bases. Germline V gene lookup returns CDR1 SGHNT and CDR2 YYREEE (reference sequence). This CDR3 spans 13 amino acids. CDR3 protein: CASSLFRAYEQYF. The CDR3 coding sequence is TGTGCCAGCAGCTTGTTCAGGGCCTACGAGCAGTACTTC.

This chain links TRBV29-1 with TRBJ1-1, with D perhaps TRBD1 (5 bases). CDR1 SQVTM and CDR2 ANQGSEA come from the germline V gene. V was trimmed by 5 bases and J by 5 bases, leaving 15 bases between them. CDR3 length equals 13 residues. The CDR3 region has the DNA TGCAGCGTTTCCGGGATGCGGGGGACTGAAGCTTTCTTT. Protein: CSVSGMRGTEAFF.

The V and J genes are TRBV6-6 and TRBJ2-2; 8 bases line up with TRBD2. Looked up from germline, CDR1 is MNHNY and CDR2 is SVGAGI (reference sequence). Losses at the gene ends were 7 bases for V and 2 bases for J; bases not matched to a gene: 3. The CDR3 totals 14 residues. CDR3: CASNGLANTGELFF. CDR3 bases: TGTGCCAGCAATGGACTAGCAAACACCGGGGAGCTGTTTTTT.

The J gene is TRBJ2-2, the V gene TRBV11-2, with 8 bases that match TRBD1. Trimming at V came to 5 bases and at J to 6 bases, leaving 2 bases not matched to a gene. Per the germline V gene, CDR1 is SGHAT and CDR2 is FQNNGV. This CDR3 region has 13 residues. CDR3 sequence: CASSHRGAGELFF. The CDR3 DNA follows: TGTGCCAGCAGCCACAGGGGGGCCGGGGAGCTGTTTTTT.